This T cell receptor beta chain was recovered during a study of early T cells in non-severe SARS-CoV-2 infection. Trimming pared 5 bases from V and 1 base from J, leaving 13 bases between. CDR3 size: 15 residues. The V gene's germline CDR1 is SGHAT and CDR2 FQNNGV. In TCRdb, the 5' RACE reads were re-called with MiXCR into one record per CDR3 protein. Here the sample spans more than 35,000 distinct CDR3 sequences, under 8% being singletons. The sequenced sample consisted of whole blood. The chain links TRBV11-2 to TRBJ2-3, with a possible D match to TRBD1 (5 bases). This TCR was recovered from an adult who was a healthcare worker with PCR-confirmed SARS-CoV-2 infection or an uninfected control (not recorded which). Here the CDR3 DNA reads TGTGCCAGCAGCCCCTCAGGGTTCGGCACAGATACGCAGTATTTT. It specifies CASSPSGFGTDTQYF.